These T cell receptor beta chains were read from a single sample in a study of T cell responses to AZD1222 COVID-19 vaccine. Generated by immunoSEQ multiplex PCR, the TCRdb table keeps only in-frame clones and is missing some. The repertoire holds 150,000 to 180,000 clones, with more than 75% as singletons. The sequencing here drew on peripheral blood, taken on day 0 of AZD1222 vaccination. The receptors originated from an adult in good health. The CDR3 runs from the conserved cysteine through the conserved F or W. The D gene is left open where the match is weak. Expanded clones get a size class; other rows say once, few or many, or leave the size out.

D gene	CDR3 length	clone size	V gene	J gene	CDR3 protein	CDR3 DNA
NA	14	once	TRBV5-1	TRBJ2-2	CASSPTGSTGELFF	TGCGCCAGCAGCCCGACAGGTTCGACCGGGGAGCTGTTTTTT
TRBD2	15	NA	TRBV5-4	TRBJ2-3	CASSYKRGFTDTQYF	TGTGCCAGCAGCTATAAGCGGGGGTTCACAGATACGCAGTATTTT
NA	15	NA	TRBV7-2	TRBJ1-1	CASSPSPMKNTEAFF	TGTGCCAGCAGCCCTAGTCCCATGAAGAACACTGAAGCTTTCTTT
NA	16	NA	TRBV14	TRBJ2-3	CASSQEGLLSTDTQYF	TGTGCCAGCAGCCAAGAAGGGCTCCTTAGCACAGATACGCAGTATTTT
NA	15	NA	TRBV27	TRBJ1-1	CASSRWTGMNTEAFF	TGTGCCAGCAGCCGCTGGACGGGGATGAACACTGAAGCTTTCTTT
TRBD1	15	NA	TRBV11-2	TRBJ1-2	CASSFGTGGSYGYTF	TGTGCCAGCAGCTTCGGGACAGGGGGCAGCTATGGCTACACCTTC
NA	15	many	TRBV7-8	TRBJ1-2	CASSPPRRGFNGYTF	TGTGCCAGCAGCCCTCCGAGGAGGGGATTTAATGGCTACACCTTC
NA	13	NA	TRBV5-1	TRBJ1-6	CASKASSNSPLHF	TGCGCCAGCAAAGCCAGCAGTAATTCACCCCTCCACTTT
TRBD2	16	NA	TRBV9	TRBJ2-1	CASSVGSGGFYNEQFF	TGTGCCAGCAGCGTAGGTAGCGGGGGGTTCTACAATGAGCAGTTCTTC
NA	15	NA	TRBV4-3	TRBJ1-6	CASSQVRGGNSPLHF	TGCGCCAGCAGCCAAGTGAGGGGAGGCAATTCACCCCTCCACTTT
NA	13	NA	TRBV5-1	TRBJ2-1	CASSLFQFDEQFF	TGCGCCAGCAGCTTGTTTCAGTTCGATGAGCAGTTCTTC
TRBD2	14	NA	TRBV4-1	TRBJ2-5	CATRGGYPAETQYF	TGCGCCACCCGGGGGGGGTACCCCGCAGAGACCCAGTACTTC
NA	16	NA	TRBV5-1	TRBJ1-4	CASSATNSASNEKLFF	TGCGCCAGCAGCGCTACGAACAGCGCCAGTAATGAAAAACTGTTTTTT
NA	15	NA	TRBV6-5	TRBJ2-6	CASSFGGSGANVLTF	TGTGCCAGCAGTTTTGGGGGATCTGGGGCCAACGTCCTGACTTTC
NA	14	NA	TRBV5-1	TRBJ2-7	CASSSGTSAYEQYF	TGCGCCAGCAGCTCTGGGACATCGGCCTACGAGCAGTACTTC
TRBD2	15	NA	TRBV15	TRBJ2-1	CATSVGTSGGNEQFF	TGTGCCACCAGCGTCGGGACTAGCGGAGGAAATGAGCAGTTCTTC
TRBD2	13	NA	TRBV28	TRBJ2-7	CASTGRGTYEQYF	TGTGCCAGCACGGGGCGGGGGACCTACGAGCAGTACTTC
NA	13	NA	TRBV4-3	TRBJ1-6	CASSQEPGSPLHF	TGCGCCAGCAGCCAAGAGCCCGGTTCACCCCTCCACTTT
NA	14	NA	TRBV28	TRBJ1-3	CASGSPFSGNTIYF	TGTGCCAGCGGTTCCCCGTTCTCTGGAAACACCATATATTTT
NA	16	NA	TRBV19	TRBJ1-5	CASSRRDGGPNQPQHF	TGTGCCAGTAGTAGACGGGACGGAGGACCCAATCAGCCCCAGCATTTT
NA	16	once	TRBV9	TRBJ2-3	CASSVEGGAGTDTQYF	TGTGCCAGCAGCGTAGAGGGGGGCGCCGGCACAGATACGCAGTATTTT
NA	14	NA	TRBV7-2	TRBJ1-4	CASSLVVWEGKLFF	TGTGCCAGCAGCTTAGTGGTGTGGGAAGGAAAACTGTTTTTT
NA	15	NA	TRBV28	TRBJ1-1	CASSLGGWMNTEAFF	TGTGCCAGCAGTTTAGGGGGGTGGATGAACACTGAAGCTTTCTTT
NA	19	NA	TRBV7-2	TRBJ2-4	CASSLDRGRGRVAKNIQYF	TGTGCCAGCAGCCTAGACCGGGGCAGAGGGCGTGTAGCCAAAAACATTCAGTACTTC
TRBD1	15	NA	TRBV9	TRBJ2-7	CASSPGQGASYEQYF	TGTGCCAGCAGCCCTGGACAGGGGGCTTCCTACGAGCAGTACTTC
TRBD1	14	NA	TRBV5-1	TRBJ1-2	CASTAPDRGYGYTF	TGCGCCAGCACCGCACCGGACAGGGGCTATGGCTACACCTTC
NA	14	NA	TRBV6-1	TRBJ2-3	CASSATASTDTQYF	TGTGCCAGCAGTGCGACGGCTAGCACAGATACGCAGTATTTT
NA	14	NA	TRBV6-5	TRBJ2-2	CASSKPGNRGELFF	TGTGCCAGCAGTAAACCAGGGAATCGCGGGGAGCTGTTTTTT
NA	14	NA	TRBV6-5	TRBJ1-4	CASRPGGSGEKLFF	TGTGCCAGCAGACCCGGGGGTTCTGGGGAAAAACTGTTTTTT
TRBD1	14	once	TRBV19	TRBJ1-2	CASSTRDSLYGYTF	TGTGCCAGTAGTACCCGGGACAGCCTCTATGGCTACACCTTC
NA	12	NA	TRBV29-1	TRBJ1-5	CSVGGSNQPQHF	TGCAGCGTTGGTGGGAGCAATCAGCCCCAGCATTTT
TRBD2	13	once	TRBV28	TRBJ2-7	CASEASGPYEQYF	TGTGCCAGCGAAGCTAGCGGTCCCTACGAGCAGTACTTC
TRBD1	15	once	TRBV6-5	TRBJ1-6	CASRFGQGSYSPLHF	TGTGCCAGCAGGTTCGGACAGGGATCCTATTCACCCCTCCACTTT
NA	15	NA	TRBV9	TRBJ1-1	CASSAGTSRRTEAFF	TGTGCCAGCAGCGCGGGGACCTCCCGGCGGACTGAAGCTTTCTTT
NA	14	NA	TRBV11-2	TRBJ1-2	CASSLARGAGGYTF	TGTGCCAGCAGCTTAGCACGGGGGGCTGGTGGCTACACCTTC
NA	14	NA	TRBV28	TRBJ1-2	CASSHRTEPMGYTF	TGTGCCAGCAGTCATCGGACAGAGCCTATGGGCTACACCTTC
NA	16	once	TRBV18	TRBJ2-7	CASSQIPGNPPYEQYF	TGTGCCAGCTCACAAATACCCGGGAACCCCCCCTACGAGCAGTACTTC
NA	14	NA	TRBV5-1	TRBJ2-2	CASSLQGGTGELFF	TGCGCCAGCAGCTTGCAGGGTGGAACCGGGGAGCTGTTTTTT
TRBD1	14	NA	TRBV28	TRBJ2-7	CASSLFGTGIEQYF	TGTGCCAGCAGTTTATTCGGGACAGGGATCGAGCAGTACTTC
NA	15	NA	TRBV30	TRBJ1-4	CAWSVLRDLNEKLFF	TGTGCCTGGAGTGTTTTAAGGGACCTTAATGAAAAACTGTTTTTT
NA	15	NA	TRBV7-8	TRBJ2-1	CASSLLAGLKYEQFF	TGTGCCAGCAGCCTATTAGCAGGGTTAAAGTATGAGCAGTTCTTC
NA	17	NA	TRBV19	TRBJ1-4	CASSIWGPNLRSEKLFF	TGTGCCAGTAGTATTTGGGGACCCAACCTTCGGAGCGAAAAACTGTTTTTT
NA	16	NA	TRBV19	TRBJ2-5	CASSNLPGASGETQYF	TGTGCCAGTAGTAATCTTCCAGGGGCCTCCGGAGAGACCCAGTACTTC
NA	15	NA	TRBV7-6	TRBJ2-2	CASSLDENLAGELFF	TGTGCCAGCAGCTTAGATGAGAACCTCGCCGGGGAGCTGTTTTTT
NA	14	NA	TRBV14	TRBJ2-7	CASSRRDSSYEQYF	TGTGCCAGCAGCCGGAGGGACTCCTCCTACGAGCAGTACTTC
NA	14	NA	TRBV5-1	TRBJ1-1	CASSQGSRGTEAFF	TGCGCCAGCAGCCAGGGGAGCCGAGGCACTGAAGCTTTCTTT
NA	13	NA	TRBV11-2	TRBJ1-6	CASSLERVSPLHF	TGTGCCAGCAGCTTAGAAAGGGTTTCACCCCTCCACTTT
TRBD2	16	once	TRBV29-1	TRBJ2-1	CSVEGLGLAGRGEQFF	TGCAGCGTTGAAGGGTTAGGACTAGCGGGAAGGGGTGAGCAGTTCTTC
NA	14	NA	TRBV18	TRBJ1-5	CASSQTGNNQPQHF	TGTGCCAGCTCGCAAACAGGGAACAATCAGCCCCAGCATTTT
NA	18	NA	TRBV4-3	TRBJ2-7	CASSQDRPRAGATYEQYF	TGCGCCAGCAGCCAAGACCGCCCCCGGGCAGGGGCTACCTACGAGCAGTACTTC
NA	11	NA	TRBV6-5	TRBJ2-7	CASEDMYEQYF	TGTGCCAGCGAGGACATGTACGAGCAGTACTTC